A selection of T cell receptor beta chains follows, all from one sample in a study of blood T cell repertoires in COVID-19. This table comes from immunoSEQ multiplex PCR, and its TCRdb copy is limited to in-frame clones, with some not included. The sample carries about 84,000 clones, 83% recorded once. The specimen was peripheral blood. The receptors were sampled from an elderly man with active or convalescent COVID-19. Each CDR3 is given with its conserved first and last residue. The order of the fields is clone size, J gene, V gene, CDR3 protein. Clone sizes are given selectively: once, few, many, or a class where the clone is expanded.

-,TRBJ2-7,TRBV27,CASRSGTSGIYEQYF
once,TRBJ2-7,TRBV28,CASSFSGRRYEQYF
-,TRBJ1-2,TRBV7-2,CASSPGQGSGYTF
once,TRBJ1-2,TRBV19,CASEEENYGYTF
-,TRBJ2-2,TRBV4-3,CASSQGVLAGTGELFF
-,TRBJ1-5,TRBV6-2/TRBV6-3,CASSYSPYGSNQPQHF
-,TRBJ1-1,TRBV29-1,CSAVTGGGSTEAFF
-,TRBJ2-7,TRBV28,CASSLPSAGANEQYF
-,TRBJ1-1,TRBV5-8,CASSRRTGMVAFF
-,TRBJ1-5,TRBV7-9,CASITSRDNQPQHF
-,TRBJ2-1,TRBV29-1,CSVVHSYNEQFF
-,TRBJ1-1,TRBV2,CASSEAVANTEAFF
-,TRBJ2-7,TRBV5-1,CASSLGGASGGDEQYF
once,TRBJ2-7,TRBV11-2,CASSSSGWRGEQYF
-,TRBJ2-1,TRBV18,CASSPNREGNEQFF
-,TRBJ2-3,TRBV11-2,CASSTTSGSPDTQYF
once,TRBJ2-1,TRBV7-9,CASSLARGQGARNEQFF
-,TRBJ2-4,TRBV10-2,CASSGLAIAKNIQYF
-,TRBJ2-5,TRBV28,CASRSQGARQTQYF
-,TRBJ1-4,TRBV5-1,CASSPQGQANEKLFF
-,TRBJ2-3,TRBV9,CASSALAGGLPDTQYF
-,TRBJ1-2,TRBV19,CASSTEQGAYYGYTF
-,TRBJ2-5,TRBV27,CASRDNSGETQYF
-,TRBJ2-1,TRBV29-1,CSVDPRDVEQFF
once,TRBJ1-5,TRBV6-5,CASRTGGSNQPQHF
-,TRBJ2-2,TRBV5-1,CASRTPLNTGELFF
once,TRBJ1-6,TRBV7-9,CASSPYNSPLHF
-,TRBJ1-3,TRBV5-6,CASSLRGSSGNTIYF
-,TRBJ2-5,TRBV4-1,CASSQGSSSETQYF
-,TRBJ1-3,TRBV13,CASSRTIKGGTAGNTIYF
-,TRBJ2-7,TRBV9,CASSASGQDYEQYF
-,TRBJ2-2,TRBV28,CASSLGGFSNTGELFF
-,TRBJ2-1,TRBV19,CASSAPPWLTSRHLNEQFF
-,TRBJ1-4,TRBV3-1/TRBV3-2,CATSVQGAGEKLFF
-,TRBJ1-3,TRBV7-8,CASSGVGGLAGNTIYF
few,TRBJ2-3,TRBV11-3,CASSSTGSGTDTQYF
-,TRBJ1-2,TRBV12-3/TRBV12-4,CASRKDSNYGYTF
-,TRBJ1-1,TRBV2,CASSAGTGGPGWAEAFF
-,TRBJ2-1,TRBV7-9,CASSPLDRVGDNEQFF
few,TRBJ2-7,TRBV6-2/TRBV6-3,CASSPAPRTLYEQYF